This T cell receptor (beta chain) comes out of a study of blood T cell repertoires in COVID-19. V was clipped by 8 bases and J by 5 bases, with 9 bases between them. Germline CDR1 is LNHNV and CDR2 is YYDKDF (reference sequence). The CDR3 contains 11 residues. Sequencing was performed with immunoSEQ multiplex PCR; in TCRdb, only in-frame clones are kept and a portion is missing. The sample has 150,000 to 200,000 clones; around 93% are singletons. This clonotype was obtained from a woman aged 50 to 60 with acute or convalescent COVID-19. V and J are TRBV15 and TRBJ1-2, with a weak D call TRBD1 (5 bases). Sequenced: peripheral blood. CDR3 in amino acids: CATQGRYGYTF. DNA for the CDR3: TGTGCCACCCAGGGCAGATATGGCTACACCTTC.